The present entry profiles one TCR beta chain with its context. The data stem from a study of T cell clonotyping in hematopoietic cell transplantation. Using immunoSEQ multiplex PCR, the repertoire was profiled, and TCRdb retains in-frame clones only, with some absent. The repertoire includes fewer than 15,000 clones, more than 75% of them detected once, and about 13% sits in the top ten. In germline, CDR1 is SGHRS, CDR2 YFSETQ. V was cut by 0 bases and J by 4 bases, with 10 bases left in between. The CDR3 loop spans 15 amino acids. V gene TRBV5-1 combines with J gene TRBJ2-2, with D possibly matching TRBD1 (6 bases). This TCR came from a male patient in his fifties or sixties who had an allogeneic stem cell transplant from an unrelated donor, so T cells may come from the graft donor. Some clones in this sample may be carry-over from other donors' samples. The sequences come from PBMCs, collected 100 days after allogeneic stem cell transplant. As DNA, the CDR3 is TGCGCCAGCAGCTTGGGGGGACATCTCACCGGGGAGCTGTTTTTT. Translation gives CASSLGGHLTGELFF.